Listed below are T cell receptor beta chains from one sample, sequenced in a study of T cell responses to AZD1222 COVID-19 vaccine. Using immunoSEQ multiplex PCR, the repertoire was profiled, and TCRdb retains in-frame clones only, with some absent. This table has 95,000 to 100,000 clones, 87% appearing once. The sequences come from peripheral blood, collected 28 days after the second AZD1222 dose. The receptors come from an adult who received the AZD1222 COVID-19 vaccine. Each CDR3 is given with its conserved first and last residue. Fields, in order: CDR3 protein, CDR3 DNA, clone size, D gene, J gene, V gene. D genes are given only for firm matches. Clone size is stated in some rows and not others, as once, few, many or a class when expanded.

CASSRLAEDHEQYF TGTGCCAGCTCACGACTAGCGGAGGACCACGAGCAGTACTTC - TRBD2 TRBJ2-7 TRBV18
CASSQSRGHGYTF TGTGCCAGCAGCCAGTCTCGAGGGCATGGCTACACCTTC - - TRBJ1-2 TRBV3-1/TRBV3-2
CASSESPTGEQYF TGCGCCAGCAGTGAGTCCCCAACTGGCGAGCAGTACTTC - - TRBJ2-7 TRBV10-1
CSAGTVYGYTF TGCAGTGCCGGGACGGTCTATGGCTACACCTTC - - TRBJ1-2 TRBV20-1
CASSFGGDEQFF TGTGCCAGCAGCTTCGGTGGGGATGAGCAGTTCTTC few - TRBJ2-1 TRBV5-5
CASSPPGSGLSTDTQYF TGTGCCAGCAGTCCCCCGGGAAGCGGACTTAGCACAGATACGCAGTATTTT - - TRBJ2-3 TRBV28
CSASAGVTTYEQYF TGCAGTGCTAGTGCGGGAGTGACGACCTACGAGCAGTACTTC once TRBD2 TRBJ2-7 TRBV20-1
CASSQSGGRYGYTF TGCGCCAGCAGCCAATCAGGGGGAAGGTATGGCTACACCTTC once TRBD1 TRBJ1-2 TRBV4-1
CASSLASGFYNQPQHF TGTGCCAGCAGCTTAGCTTCAGGGTTTTACAATCAGCCCCAGCATTTT - - TRBJ1-5 TRBV7-2
CASSPGQGGDIQYF TGTGCCAGCAGCCCCGGACAGGGTGGGGACATTCAGTACTTC - TRBD1 TRBJ2-4 TRBV7-9
CASSSRQGGETQYF TGTGCCAGCAGCTCCAGACAGGGCGGAGAGACCCAGTACTTC - TRBD1 TRBJ2-5 TRBV5-4
CASSLGQKETQYF TGTGCCAGCAGCTTGGGGCAGAAAGAGACCCAGTACTTC - - TRBJ2-5 TRBV11-2
CASSLGGVYSNQPQHF TGTGCCAGCAGCTTAGGTGGGGTTTATAGCAATCAGCCCCAGCATTTT - - TRBJ1-5 TRBV7-2
CASSERAGGPTIYF TGTGCCAGCAGTGAGAGGGCAGGGGGCCCGACCATATATTTT - TRBD1 TRBJ1-3 TRBV6-1
CAISEMGGPSEQFF TGTGCCATCAGTGAGATGGGGGGGCCTAGTGAGCAGTTCTTC - - TRBJ2-1 TRBV10-3
CASSETPSPNSPLHF TGTGCCAGCAGCGAGACACCCTCACCCAATTCACCCCTCCACTTT - - TRBJ1-6 TRBV9
CASSFTGAQNTEAFF TGTGCCAGCAGCTTTACAGGGGCGCAGAACACTGAAGCTTTCTTT - TRBD1 TRBJ1-1 TRBV5-6
CASSGSYEQYF TGTGCCAGCAGCGGATCATACGAGCAGTACTTC few - TRBJ2-7 TRBV7-9
CASSLIGTGSGNTIYF TGTGCCAGCAGCCTCATAGGGACAGGGTCTGGAAACACCATATATTTT - TRBD1 TRBJ1-3 TRBV28
CASSQDYPAVYEQYF TGCGCCAGCAGCCAAGATTACCCAGCGGTCTACGAGCAGTACTTC - - TRBJ2-7 TRBV4-3
CASSLFVIGAGNSYEQYF TGTGCCAGCAGTTTATTCGTTATAGGGGCAGGGAACTCCTACGAGCAGTACTTC - - TRBJ2-7 TRBV28
CASSFELAGVRGTGDTQYF TGTGCCAGCAGCTTTGAACTAGCGGGAGTGAGAGGGACCGGAGATACGCAGTATTTT - TRBD2 TRBJ2-3 TRBV5-6